This is a list of T cell receptor beta chains from one sample in a study of tumor-infiltrating lymphocytes in localized non-small cell lung cancer. The repertoire was sequenced with immunoSEQ multiplex PCR; TCRdb's copy has only in-frame clones and lacks some. The table has around 8,000 clones, 55% to 75% seen once; the top ten hold 13%. The sample was uninvolved lung tissue not adjacent to the tumor. The receptor source for this set is a human donor with non-small cell lung cancer. Both conserved end residues are part of each CDR3. Each record gives: D gene, J gene, clone size, V gene, CDR3 protein, CDR3 DNA. The D gene is left open where the match is weak. Size is stated for part of the rows, as once, few or many counts, or as a class when the clone is expanded.

d_call: .
j_call: TRBJ2-3
clone_size: .
v_call: TRBV5-4
cdr3_aa: CASSLAMRSTDTQYF
cdr3_nt: TGTGCCAGCAGCTTGGCGATGCGGAGCACAGATACGCAGTATTTT

d_call: TRBD2
j_call: TRBJ2-5
clone_size: .
v_call: TRBV5-1
cdr3_aa: CASRRGTSGQETQYF
cdr3_nt: TGCGCCAGCAGACGAGGGACTAGCGGCCAAGAGACCCAGTACTTC

d_call: .
j_call: TRBJ2-5
clone_size: .
v_call: TRBV6-5
cdr3_aa: CASSYRVLETQYF
cdr3_nt: TGTGCCAGCAGTTATCGAGTTTTAGAGACCCAGTACTTC

d_call: TRBD1
j_call: TRBJ2-3
clone_size: .
v_call: TRBV7-6
cdr3_aa: CASSLPGQNTDTQYF
cdr3_nt: TGTGCCAGCAGCCTACCGGGACAGAACACAGATACGCAGTATTTT

d_call: TRBD1
j_call: TRBJ1-6
clone_size: .
v_call: TRBV5-4
cdr3_aa: CASSRDRGNSPLHF
cdr3_nt: TGTGCCAGCAGCCGAGACAGGGGAAATTCACCCCTCCACTTT

d_call: TRBD2
j_call: TRBJ2-3
clone_size: .
v_call: TRBV9
cdr3_aa: CASSVALSGGPTDTQYF
cdr3_nt: TGTGCCAGCAGCGTAGCCCTTAGCGGGGGACCCACAGATACGCAGTATTTT

d_call: .
j_call: TRBJ1-6
clone_size: medium-sized
v_call: TRBV6-1
cdr3_aa: CASRADSPLHF
cdr3_nt: TGTGCCAGCAGGGCCGATTCACCCCTCCACTTT

d_call: .
j_call: TRBJ1-6
clone_size: .
v_call: TRBV6-5
cdr3_aa: CASSYRGQQGSPLHF
cdr3_nt: TGTGCCAGCAGTTACAGAGGGCAGCAAGGTTCACCCCTCCACTTT

d_call: .
j_call: TRBJ2-3
clone_size: few
v_call: TRBV6-4
cdr3_aa: CASSDSWTAQGADTQYF
cdr3_nt: TGTGCCAGCAGTGACTCGTGGACAGCTCAAGGCGCAGATACGCAGTATTTT

d_call: .
j_call: TRBJ1-6
clone_size: .
v_call: TRBV5-1
cdr3_aa: CASSSTGSNSPLHF
cdr3_nt: TGCGCCAGCAGCTCTACAGGGTCAAATTCACCCCTCCACTTT

d_call: .
j_call: TRBJ1-6
clone_size: medium-sized
v_call: TRBV7-2
cdr3_aa: CASSATGLALHF
cdr3_nt: TGTGCCAGCAGCGCGACAGGTTTAGCCCTCCACTTT

d_call: .
j_call: TRBJ1-2
clone_size: .
v_call: TRBV20-1
cdr3_aa: CSASSNYGYTF
cdr3_nt: TGCAGTGCTAGTTCTAACTATGGCTACACCTTC

d_call: TRBD1
j_call: TRBJ2-7
clone_size: .
v_call: TRBV5-1
cdr3_aa: CASGQGRTGGGEQYF
cdr3_nt: TGCGCCAGCGGCCAAGGCCGGACAGGTGGAGGCGAGCAGTACTTC

d_call: .
j_call: TRBJ1-5
clone_size: .
v_call: TRBV19
cdr3_aa: CASSILQRFSNQPQHF
cdr3_nt: TGTGCCAGTAGTATACTCCAAAGGTTTAGCAATCAGCCCCAGCATTTT

d_call: .
j_call: TRBJ2-7
clone_size: .
v_call: TRBV5-8
cdr3_aa: CASSLQQEGEQYF
cdr3_nt: TGTGCCAGCAGCTTGCAGCAGGAAGGGGAGCAGTACTTC

d_call: TRBD1
j_call: TRBJ1-1
clone_size: .
v_call: TRBV29-1
cdr3_aa: CSGKRQGGTEAFF
cdr3_nt: TGCAGCGGGAAACGACAGGGGGGCACTGAAGCTTTCTTT

d_call: .
j_call: TRBJ1-1
clone_size: few
v_call: TRBV6-5
cdr3_aa: CASSYMRGTEAFF
cdr3_nt: TGTGCCAGCAGTTATATGCGGGGCACTGAAGCTTTCTTT

d_call: .
j_call: TRBJ2-5
clone_size: .
v_call: TRBV29-1
cdr3_aa: CSADRGGRETQYF
cdr3_nt: TGCAGCGCCGACAGGGGAGGGAGAGAGACCCAGTACTTC

d_call: TRBD1
j_call: TRBJ1-2
clone_size: .
v_call: TRBV30
cdr3_aa: CAWSRDRFYGYTF
cdr3_nt: TGTGCCTGGAGTAGGGACAGGTTCTATGGCTACACCTTC

d_call: .
j_call: TRBJ2-6
clone_size: .
v_call: TRBV7-9
cdr3_aa: CASSSALGRSGANVLTF
cdr3_nt: TGTGCCAGCAGCTCCGCTCTCGGGCGCTCTGGGGCCAACGTCCTGACTTTC

d_call: .
j_call: TRBJ1-1
clone_size: .
v_call: TRBV5-1
cdr3_aa: CASSMGVFMNTEAFF
cdr3_nt: TGCGCCAGCAGCATGGGGGTTTTCATGAACACTGAAGCTTTCTTT

d_call: TRBD1
j_call: TRBJ1-1
clone_size: .
v_call: TRBV28
cdr3_aa: CASSSLVIQGGFTEAFF
cdr3_nt: TGTGCCAGCAGTTCATTAGTCATCCAGGGGGGGTTCACTGAAGCTTTCTTT

d_call: .
j_call: TRBJ1-5
clone_size: .
v_call: TRBV27
cdr3_aa: CASSLSQGFQPQHF
cdr3_nt: TGTGCCAGCAGTTTATCCCAGGGGTTTCAGCCCCAGCATTTT

d_call: .
j_call: TRBJ1-5
clone_size: .
v_call: TRBV30
cdr3_aa: CAWRGPGLHQPQHF
cdr3_nt: TGTGCCTGGAGGGGGCCTGGGTTGCATCAGCCCCAGCATTTT

d_call: TRBD1
j_call: TRBJ2-7
clone_size: .
v_call: TRBV4-2
cdr3_aa: CASSPTGTGTYEQYF
cdr3_nt: TGTGCCAGCAGCCCAACGGGGACAGGGACCTACGAGCAGTACTTC

d_call: .
j_call: TRBJ2-2
clone_size: .
v_call: TRBV2
cdr3_aa: CASSIGPSGGELFF
cdr3_nt: TGTGCCAGCAGTATCGGGCCCTCGGGTGGGGAGCTGTTTTTT

d_call: TRBD1
j_call: TRBJ1-1
clone_size: .
v_call: TRBV10-3
cdr3_aa: CAIRKSGTGDTEAFF
cdr3_nt: TGTGCCATCAGGAAATCCGGGACAGGCGACACTGAAGCTTTCTTT

d_call: .
j_call: TRBJ2-1
clone_size: .
v_call: TRBV10-3
cdr3_aa: CAIRTGTPGSSEQFF
cdr3_nt: TGTGCCATCAGGACCGGGACCCCAGGGAGTAGTGAGCAGTTCTTC